This T cell receptor beta chain is drawn from a study of blood T cell repertoires in COVID-19. The wider study: COVID-19 samples, acute and convalescent, were from the United States, Italy and Spain. In each case, the material was cDNA or gDNA derived from T cells, B-cell-depleted T cells, or PBMCs.

Authors' methods: Estimated nucleated cell counts came from reference gene primer amplification. Only in-frame clones appear in the TCRdb table, and some are missing; sequencing was by immunoSEQ multiplex PCR. Clone size and V and J calls were adopted from that table, with D and trimming inferred from the DNA. The sample lists 150,000 to 200,000 clones; roughly nine tenths were seen once. The V and J ends lost 4 bases and 8 bases, in that order; junction bases with no gene match: 3. This CDR3 is built from 12 residues. Germline CDR1 is KGHSH and CDR2 is LQKENI. This TCR came from a woman aged 70-85 years with acute or convalescent COVID-19. The chain recombines TRBV18 with TRBJ1-2, with 8 nucleotides matching TRBD1. Sequenced sample: peripheral blood. CDR3 residues: CASSLDRVGYTF. For the CDR3, the DNA is TGTGCCAGCTCACTGGACAGGGTCGGCTACACCTTC. Looking up the rest from reference TRBV18 and TRBJ1-2 gives the full variable domain: NAGVMQNPRHLVRRRGQEARLRCSPMKGHSHVYWYRQLPEEGLKFMVYLQKENIIDESGMPKERFSAEFPKEGPSILRIQQVVRGDSAAYFCASSLDRVGYTFGSGTRLTVV.